The rows below give T cell receptor beta chains drawn from one sample of a study of cytomegalovirus exposure and HLA in healthy donors. Assay: immunoSEQ multiplex PCR; the TCRdb copy retains only in-frame clones and omits some. The top ten clones hold 0.37% of a sample with roughly 260,000 clones, nearly 90% of them seen once. Sequenced sample: PBMCs. These receptor sequences come from a woman under 30 in good health and CMV-seronegative. The CDR3 runs from the conserved cysteine through the conserved F or W. The order of the fields is clone size, J gene, D gene, V gene, CDR3 DNA, CDR3 protein. A D gene is named only where the DNA matches it firmly. Only part of the rows carry a size: once, few, many, or a class if the clone is expanded.

>.|TRBJ1-1|.|TRBV7-9
TGTGCCAGCAGCGACAGGTTAGGCGGTTGGACTGAAGCTTTCTTT
CASSDRLGGWTEAFF
>.|TRBJ2-5|TRBD1|TRBV11-3
TGTGCCAGCAGCCCAGGACAGGGAGCGGAGACCCAGTACTTC
CASSPGQGAETQYF
>.|TRBJ1-2|TRBD1|TRBV27
TGTGCCAGCAGTATATTTGGGACAGACCGAAACTATGGCTACACCTTC
CASSIFGTDRNYGYTF
>few|TRBJ2-7|.|TRBV5-6
TGTGCCAGCACTCTATACGGGGGCTCCTACGAGCAGTACTTC
CASTLYGGSYEQYF
>few|TRBJ1-6|TRBD1|TRBV2
TGTGCCAGCAGTGCAGGACAGGGGAATTCACCCCTCCACTTT
CASSAGQGNSPLHF
>.|TRBJ2-7|TRBD2|TRBV10-3
TGTGCCATCAGTGCAAGCGGGGGCCTCACCGAGCAGTACTTC
CAISASGGLTEQYF
>.|TRBJ1-5|.|TRBV28
TGTGCCAGCAGTACCGACTCCGGGAGCAATCAGCCCCAGCATTTT
CASSTDSGSNQPQHF
>once|TRBJ2-1|TRBD1|TRBV15
TGTGCCACCATCAAGACAGGGGGCAGGAATGAGCAGTTCTTC
CATIKTGGRNEQFF
>once|TRBJ2-4|.|TRBV5-6
TGTGCCAGCAGCCGAAGACAGGACCTAGCCAAAAACATTCAGTACTTC
CASSRRQDLAKNIQYF
>.|TRBJ2-4|TRBD1|TRBV10-3
TGTGCCATCAGTGAGTACCGGGACAGGGAGAAAAACATTCAGTACTTC
CAISEYRDREKNIQYF
>.|TRBJ2-3|TRBD2|TRBV9
TGTGCCAGCAGCGTAACTAGCGGGGTGACAGATACGCAGTATTTT
CASSVTSGVTDTQYF
>.|TRBJ2-7|.|TRBV7-2
TGTGCCAGCAGCTTAGACAGGGACCACGAGCAGTACTTC
CASSLDRDHEQYF
>once|TRBJ1-6|TRBD1|TRBV28
TGTGCCAGCAGTGCCGGGACAGACGCTAATAATTCACCCCTCCACTTT
CASSAGTDANNSPLHF
>.|TRBJ2-3|.|TRBV6-1
TGTGCCAGCAGTGCCCTAACAGGGCTGGGAGATACGCAGTATTTT
CASSALTGLGDTQYF
>once|TRBJ1-4|.|TRBV6-6
TGTGCCAGCAATCTTGCCGTTAGAGAAAAACTGTTTTTT
CASNLAVREKLFF
>.|TRBJ1-1|.|TRBV6-5
TGTGCCAGCAGTTACCTTTCAGGGTCGGACACTGAAGCTTTCTTT
CASSYLSGSDTEAFF
>.|TRBJ2-1|TRBD2|TRBV4-1
TGCGCCAGCAGCCCAGGACTAGCGGGCTTCCATGAGCAGTTCTTC
CASSPGLAGFHEQFF
>once|TRBJ1-1|.|TRBV25-1
TGTGCCAGCAGTGGCCGCGTCCCGAACACTGAAGCTTTCTTT
CASSGRVPNTEAFF
>.|TRBJ2-2|.|TRBV1
TGCACCAGCAGCCAAGATTTCCTAGCAAGCACCGGGGAGCTGTTTTTT
CTSSQDFLASTGELFF
>.|TRBJ2-7|.|TRBV5-1
TGCGCCAGCAGTCGCGACGGAGTCTCCTACGAGCAGTACTTC
CASSRDGVSYEQYF
>.|TRBJ1-1|TRBD1|TRBV4-3
TGCGCCAGCAGCCAAGAAATCCTCGACAGGGGGAACACTGAAGCTTTCTTT
CASSQEILDRGNTEAFF
>few|TRBJ1-4|.|TRBV5-1
TGCGCCAGCGCCTCCGGGACACACTCTAATGAAAAACTGTTTTTT
CASASGTHSNEKLFF
>.|TRBJ2-2|.|TRBV27
TGTGCCAGCAGTCCCGGGACAATTACCGGGGAGCTGTTTTTT
CASSPGTITGELFF
>.|TRBJ2-3|.|TRBV12-1
TGTGCCAGCAGCATAAGCCCTCTAGCGATCCTTCCCCGTTACGATACGCAGTATTTT
CASSISPLAILPRYDTQYF
>.|TRBJ1-1|.|TRBV18
TGTGCCAGCTCACCACTAAATCGGGGATCCTACACTGAAGCTTTCTTT
CASSPLNRGSYTEAFF
>.|TRBJ1-5|TRBD1|TRBV27
TGTGCCAGCAGCACGACAGGGGGCAATCAGCCCCAGCATTTT
CASSTTGGNQPQHF
>.|TRBJ2-3|TRBD2|TRBV6-1
TGTGCCAGCAGTGAAGCGCTAGCGGGGGGTCCAGATACGCAGTATTTT
CASSEALAGGPDTQYF
>.|TRBJ1-1|TRBD1|TRBV28
TGTGCCAGCAGTTCAGGACAGGGTTACACTGAAGCTTTCTTT
CASSSGQGYTEAFF
>.|TRBJ2-2|TRBD1|TRBV7-9
TGTGCCAGCAGCTTCACCCTCCGCCGGGACAGCTACACCGGGGAGCTGTTTTTT
CASSFTLRRDSYTGELFF
>.|TRBJ2-1|TRBD2|TRBV4-1
TGCGCCAGCAGCCAGAATAGCGGGGGGGCCTATGAGCAGTTCTTC
CASSQNSGGAYEQFF
>.|TRBJ1-2|TRBD1|TRBV7-2
TGTGCCAGCAGCCCCGGGACAGGGGGATTGGATGGCTACACCTTC
CASSPGTGGLDGYTF
>once|TRBJ2-2|TRBD1|TRBV27
TGTGCCAGCAGTTCTTTTGAGACAGGGGGATACACCGGGGAGCTGTTTTTT
CASSSFETGGYTGELFF
>.|TRBJ2-5|TRBD2|TRBV10-2
TGCGCCAGCAGTGGACTAGCGAGGGAGACCCAGTACTTC
CASSGLARETQYF
>.|TRBJ1-4|TRBD1|TRBV7-6
TGTGCCAGCAGCTTAGCGCGGGACAGGAGGGCAACTAATGAAAAACTGTTTTTT
CASSLARDRRATNEKLFF
>.|TRBJ2-7|TRBD1|TRBV7-9
TGTGCCAGCAGGAGGACAGGGGGCATGGGGACTCGTAGCTCCTACGAGCAGTACTTC
CASRRTGGMGTRSSYEQYF
>.|TRBJ1-3|.|TRBV7-8
TGTGCCAGCAGCTTGGGCGGGGCTGGAAACACCATATATTTT
CASSLGGAGNTIYF
>.|TRBJ2-5|.|TRBV6-5
TGTGCCAGCACTTCCGTGGACTGGGGTTCCCAGTACTTC
CASTSVDWGSQYF
>.|TRBJ2-7|TRBD1|TRBV2
TGTGCCAGCATGCGAGTAGGCAGGGGGCGAGCCTACGAGCAGTACTTC
CASMRVGRGRAYEQYF
>.|TRBJ2-1|.|TRBV30
TGTGCCTGGAGAGGCAGGCCTCTCTCCTACAATGAGCAGTTCTTC
CAWRGRPLSYNEQFF
>.|TRBJ2-7|TRBD1|TRBV27
TGTGCCAGCACCCAGGGGGCTGGGTCCTACGAGCAGTACTTC
CASTQGAGSYEQYF
>.|TRBJ2-2|.|TRBV2
TGTGCCAGCAGTGAACAGGGCGGGGAGCTGTTTTTT
CASSEQGGELFF
>few|TRBJ1-5|.|TRBV5-6
TGTGCCAGCAGCTCCCTTAATCAGCCCCAGCATTTT
CASSSLNQPQHF
>.|TRBJ1-1|.|TRBV4-1
TGCGCCAGCAGCCAAACACCCTACGAGCCGGGGACTGAAGCTTTCTTT
CASSQTPYEPGTEAFF
>.|TRBJ2-1|TRBD2|TRBV10-2
TGCGCCAGCAATAGTGCGGGGGGCAGCTACAATGAGCAGTTCTTC
CASNSAGGSYNEQFF
>.|TRBJ2-1|TRBD2|TRBV7-9
TGTGCCAGCAGCAAACTAGCGTCGGAGCAGTTCTTC
CASSKLASEQFF
>.|TRBJ1-1|TRBD1|TRBV25-1
TGTGCCAGCAGCTCGGGACAGCTCATGAACACTGAAGCTTTCTTT
CASSSGQLMNTEAFF
>.|TRBJ2-1|.|TRBV5-1
TGCGCCAGCAGCTTGGGGGCTAACTTTAACCATGAGCAGTTCTTC
CASSLGANFNHEQFF
>.|TRBJ2-3|.|TRBV6-1
TGTGCCAGCAGAATTAGCAGAAAGAGCACAGATACGCAGTATTTT
CASRISRKSTDTQYF
>.|TRBJ1-1|.|TRBV28
TGTGCCAGCTTTTTTACAGAGAACACTGAAGCTTTCTTT
CASFFTENTEAFF
>.|TRBJ2-1|TRBD2|TRBV5-1
TGCGCCAGCAGCTTGGCCAGCGGGGGCTCCTACAATGAGCAGTTCTTC
CASSLASGGSYNEQFF
>once|TRBJ1-5|TRBD1|TRBV5-6
TGTGCCAGCAGCTGGCTACAGGGGGCGGATCAGCCCCAGCATTTT
CASSWLQGADQPQHF
>.|TRBJ2-1|.|TRBV5-6
TGTGCCAGCAGCTTGGATCGTGAGCAGTTCTTC
CASSLDREQFF
>.|TRBJ2-3|.|TRBV10-1
TGCGCCAGCAGTGAGTCGCTGGGGCCCCACACAGATACGCAGTATTTT
CASSESLGPHTDTQYF
>.|TRBJ2-1|TRBD2|TRBV6-6
TGTGCCAGCAATACGGGGGAGGGGGAGCAGTTCTTC
CASNTGEGEQFF
>.|TRBJ1-1|.|TRBV5-1
TGCGCCAGCAGCGCAGAGAGGGACTCCCAGGCTTTCTTT
CASSAERDSQAFF
>.|TRBJ2-3|TRBD2|TRBV7-2
TGTGCCAGCAGCGCGAACTGGCGGGGGGGCCGATTGGCAGATACGCAGTATTTT
CASSANWRGGRLADTQYF
>once|TRBJ2-1|.|TRBV19
TGTGCCAGTACCGAGGGGGGGTTACTGAGTGAGCAGTTCTTC
CASTEGGLLSEQFF
>.|TRBJ2-1|TRBD1|TRBV19
TGTGCCAGTAGTCCGGAGCCTGACAGGGGCCCGTACAATGAGCAGTTCTTC
CASSPEPDRGPYNEQFF
>once|TRBJ1-2|.|TRBV5-1
TGCGCCAGCAGCACATACCTGGGGAGCGGGGACTATGGCTACACCTTC
CASSTYLGSGDYGYTF